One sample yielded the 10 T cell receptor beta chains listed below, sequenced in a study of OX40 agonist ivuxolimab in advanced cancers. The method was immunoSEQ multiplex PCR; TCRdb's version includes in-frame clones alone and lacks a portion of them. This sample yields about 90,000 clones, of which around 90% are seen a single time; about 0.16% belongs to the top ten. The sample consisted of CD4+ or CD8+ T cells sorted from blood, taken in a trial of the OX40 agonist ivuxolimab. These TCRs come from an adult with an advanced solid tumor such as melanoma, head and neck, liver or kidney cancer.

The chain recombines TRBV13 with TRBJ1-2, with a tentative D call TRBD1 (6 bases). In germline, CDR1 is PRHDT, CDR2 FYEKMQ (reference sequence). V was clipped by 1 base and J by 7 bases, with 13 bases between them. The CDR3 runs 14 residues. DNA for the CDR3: TGTGCCAGCAGCTTAGTCCTTGGGACAACTGGCTACACCTTC. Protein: CASSLVLGTTGYTF.

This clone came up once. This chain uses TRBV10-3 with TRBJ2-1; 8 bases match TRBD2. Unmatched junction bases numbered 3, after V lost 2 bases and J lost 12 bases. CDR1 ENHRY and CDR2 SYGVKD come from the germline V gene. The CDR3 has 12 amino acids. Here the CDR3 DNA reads TGTGCCATCAGTGAGATCCGGGAGGGGCAGTTCTTC. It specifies CAISEIREGQFF.

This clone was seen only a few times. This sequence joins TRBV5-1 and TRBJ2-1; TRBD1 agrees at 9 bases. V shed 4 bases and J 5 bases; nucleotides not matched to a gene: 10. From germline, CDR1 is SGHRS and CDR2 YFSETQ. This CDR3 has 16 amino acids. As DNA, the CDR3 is TGCGCCAGCAGCCCCACCGGGACAGGGCCCGACAATGAGCAGTTCTTC. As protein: CASSPTGTGPDNEQFF.

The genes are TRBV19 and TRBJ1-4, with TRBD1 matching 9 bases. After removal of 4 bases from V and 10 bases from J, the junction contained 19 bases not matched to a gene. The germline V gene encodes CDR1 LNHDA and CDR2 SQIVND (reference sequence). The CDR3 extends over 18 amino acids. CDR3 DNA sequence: TGTGCCAGTAGTACCCCCAGGGACCAAACAGGGGGCAGCGGAAAACTGTTTTTT. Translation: CASSTPRDQTGGSGKLFF.

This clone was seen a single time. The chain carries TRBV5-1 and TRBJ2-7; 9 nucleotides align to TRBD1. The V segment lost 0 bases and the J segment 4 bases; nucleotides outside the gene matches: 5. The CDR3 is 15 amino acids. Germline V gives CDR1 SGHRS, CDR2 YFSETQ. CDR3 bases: TGCGCCAGCAGCTTGGACGGGACAGGGAGTTACGAGCAGTACTTC. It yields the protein CASSLDGTGSYEQYF.

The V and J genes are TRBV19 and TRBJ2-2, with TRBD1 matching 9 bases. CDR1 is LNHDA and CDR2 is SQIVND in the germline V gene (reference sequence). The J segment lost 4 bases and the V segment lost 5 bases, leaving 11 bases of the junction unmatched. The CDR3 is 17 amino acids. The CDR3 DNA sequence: TGTGCCAGTAGTGGACCGGGACAGGGAATTTTCACCGGGGAGCTGTTTTTT. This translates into CASSGPGQGIFTGELFF. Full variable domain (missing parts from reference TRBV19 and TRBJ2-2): DGGITQSPKYLFRKEGQNVTLSCEQNLNHDAMYWYRQDPGQGLRLIYYSQIVNDFQKGDIAEGYSVSREKKESFPLTVTSAQKNPTAFYLCASSGPGQGIFTGELFFGEGSRLTVL.

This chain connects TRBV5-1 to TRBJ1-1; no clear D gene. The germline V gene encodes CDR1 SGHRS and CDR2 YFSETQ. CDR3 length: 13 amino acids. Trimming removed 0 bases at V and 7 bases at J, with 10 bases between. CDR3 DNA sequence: TGCGCCAGCAGCTTGGGGGGAGTCAGTGAAGCTTTCTTT. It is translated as CASSLGGVSEAFF.

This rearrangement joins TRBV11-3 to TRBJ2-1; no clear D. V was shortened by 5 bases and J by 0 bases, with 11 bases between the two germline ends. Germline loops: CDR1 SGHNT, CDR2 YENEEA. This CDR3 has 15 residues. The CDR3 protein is CASSPVRSSYNEQFF. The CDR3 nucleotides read TGTGCCAGCAGCCCAGTAAGAAGCTCCTACAATGAGCAGTTCTTC.

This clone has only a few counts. CDR3 DNA sequence: TGTGCCAGCAGGCAGAACACTGAAGCTTTCTTT. Translation gives CASRQNTEAFF. The genes are TRBV7-2 and TRBJ1-1, with D unclear. Germline V lookup: CDR1 SGHTA, CDR2 FQGNSA. The V and J ends lost 6 bases and 1 base respectively, with 3 bases between them. This CDR3 spans 11 amino acids.

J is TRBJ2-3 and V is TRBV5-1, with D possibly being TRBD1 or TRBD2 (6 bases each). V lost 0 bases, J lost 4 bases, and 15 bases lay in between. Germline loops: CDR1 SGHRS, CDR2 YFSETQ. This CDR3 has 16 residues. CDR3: CASSLVTSRGADTQYF. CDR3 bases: TGCGCCAGCAGCTTGGTAACCTCGAGGGGGGCAGATACGCAGTATTTT. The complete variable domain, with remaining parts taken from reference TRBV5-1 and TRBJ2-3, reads KAGVTQTPRYLIKTRGQQVTLSCSPISGHRSVSWYQQTPGQGLQFLFEYFSETQRNKGNFPGRFSGRQFSNSRSEMNVSTLELGDSALYLCASSLVTSRGADTQYFGPGTRLTVL.